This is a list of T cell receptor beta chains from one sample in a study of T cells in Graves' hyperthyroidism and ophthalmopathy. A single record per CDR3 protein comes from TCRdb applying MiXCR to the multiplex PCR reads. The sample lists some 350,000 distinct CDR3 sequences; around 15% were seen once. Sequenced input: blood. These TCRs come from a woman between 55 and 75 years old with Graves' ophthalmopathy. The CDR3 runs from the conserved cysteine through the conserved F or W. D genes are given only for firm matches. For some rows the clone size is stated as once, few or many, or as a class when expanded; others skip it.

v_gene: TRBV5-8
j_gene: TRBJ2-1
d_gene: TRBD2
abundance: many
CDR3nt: TGTGCCAGCAGCTTGGCCTTTAGCGGGAGAGGGGATGAGCAGTTCTTC
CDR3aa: CASSLAFSGRGDEQFF

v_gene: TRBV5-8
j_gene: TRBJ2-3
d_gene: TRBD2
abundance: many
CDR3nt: TGTGCCAGCAGCTTGGCGGGTAGCGGGAGGGTTACAGATACGCAGTATTTT
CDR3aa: CASSLAGSGRVTDTQYF

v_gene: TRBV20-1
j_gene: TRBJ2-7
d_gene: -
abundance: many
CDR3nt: TGCAGTGCCCCTGTATCGCAGGGGGGAGGATCCGAGCAGTACTTC
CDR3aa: CSAPVSQGGGSEQYF

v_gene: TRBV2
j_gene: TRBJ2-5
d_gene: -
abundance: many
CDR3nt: TGTGCCAGCGGGGCCTTGACCCAGGGAGAGACCCAGTACTTC
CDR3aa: CASGALTQGETQYF

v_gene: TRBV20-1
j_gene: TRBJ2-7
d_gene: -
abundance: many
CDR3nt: TGCAGTGCTAGTGGGCTAGCGCCCACCTACGAGCAGTACTTC
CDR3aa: CSASGLAPTYEQYF

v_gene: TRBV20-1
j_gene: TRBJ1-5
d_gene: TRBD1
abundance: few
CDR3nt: TGCAGTGCTGGGACAGCTCTCAATCAGCCCCAGCATTTT
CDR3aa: CSAGTALNQPQHF

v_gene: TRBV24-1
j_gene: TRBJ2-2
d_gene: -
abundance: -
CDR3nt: TGTGCCACCAGTGCCATGAACACCGGGGAGCTGTTTTTT
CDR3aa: CATSAMNTGELFF

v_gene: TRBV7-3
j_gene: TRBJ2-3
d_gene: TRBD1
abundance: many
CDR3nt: TGTGCCAGCAGCCAGGGGGCAGATACGCAGTATTTT
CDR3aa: CASSQGADTQYF

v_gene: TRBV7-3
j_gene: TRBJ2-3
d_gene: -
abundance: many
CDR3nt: TGTGCCAGCAGCCCCTCCAGCTACAGCACAGATACGCAGTATTTT
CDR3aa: CASSPSSYSTDTQYF

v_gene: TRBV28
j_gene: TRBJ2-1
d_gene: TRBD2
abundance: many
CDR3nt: TGTGCCAGCAGCGTGACTAGCGGGGCCAATGAGCAGTTCTTC
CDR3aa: CASSVTSGANEQFF

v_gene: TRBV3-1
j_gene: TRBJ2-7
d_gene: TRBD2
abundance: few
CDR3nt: TGTGCCAGCAGCCAAGTCCAGCGGGATATTTACGAGCAGTACTTC
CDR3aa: CASSQVQRDIYEQYF

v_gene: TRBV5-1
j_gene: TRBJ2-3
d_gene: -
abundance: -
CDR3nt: TGCGCCAGCAGCTTGAGCTCTCCGGGGGATACGCAGTATTTT
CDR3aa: CASSLSSPGDTQYF

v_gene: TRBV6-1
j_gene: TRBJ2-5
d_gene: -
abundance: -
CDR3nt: TGTGCCAGCAGTGTTTCTACGGAGACCCAGTACTTC
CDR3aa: CASSVSTETQYF

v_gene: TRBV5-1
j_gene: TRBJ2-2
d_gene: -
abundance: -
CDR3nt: TGCGCCAGCAGCTTAAGGGGCCAGGGGACCGGGGAGCTGTTTTTT
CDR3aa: CASSLRGQGTGELFF

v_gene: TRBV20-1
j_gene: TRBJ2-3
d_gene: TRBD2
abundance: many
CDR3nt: TGCAGTGCTAGCTTGCGGGAGGGCGCCGATACGCAGTATTTT
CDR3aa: CSASLREGADTQYF

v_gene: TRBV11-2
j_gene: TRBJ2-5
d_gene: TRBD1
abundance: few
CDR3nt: TGTGCCAGCAGCTTAGGGGACAGGGAGTACCAAGAGACCCAGTACTTC
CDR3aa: CASSLGDREYQETQYF

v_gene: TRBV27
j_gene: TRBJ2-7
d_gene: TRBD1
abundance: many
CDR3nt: TGTGCCAGCAGTTTGTACGGGACAGGGAGTCTCGAGCAGTACTTC
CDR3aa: CASSLYGTGSLEQYF

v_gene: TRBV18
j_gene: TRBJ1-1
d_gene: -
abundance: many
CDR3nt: TGTGCCAGCTCATCAGAACAGGGTGTCACTGAAGCTTTCTTT
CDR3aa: CASSSEQGVTEAFF

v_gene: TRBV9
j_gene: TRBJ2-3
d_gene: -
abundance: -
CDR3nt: TGTGCCAGCAGCGCTCAGGGGAACGGCGATACGCAGTATTTT
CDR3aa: CASSAQGNGDTQYF

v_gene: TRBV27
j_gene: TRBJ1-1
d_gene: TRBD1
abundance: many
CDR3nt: TGTGCCAGCAGTCAACAGGGGCGGTTGATTACTGAAGCTTTCTTT
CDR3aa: CASSQQGRLITEAFF

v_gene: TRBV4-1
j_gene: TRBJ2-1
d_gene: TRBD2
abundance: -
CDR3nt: TGCGCCAGCAGCCAAGATGGACTAGCGGGAGGACCAGGCCCTAATGAGCAGTTCTTC
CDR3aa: CASSQDGLAGGPGPNEQFF

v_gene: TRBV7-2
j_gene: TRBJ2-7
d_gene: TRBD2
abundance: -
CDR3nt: TGTGCCAGCAGCCCCCGGGAGGATTGGTACGAGCAGTACTTC
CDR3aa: CASSPREDWYEQYF

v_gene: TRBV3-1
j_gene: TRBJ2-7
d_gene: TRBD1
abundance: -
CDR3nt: TGTGCCAGCAGCCAAAGGACAGGGGGGAGCTCCTACGAGCAGTACTTC
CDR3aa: CASSQRTGGSSYEQYF

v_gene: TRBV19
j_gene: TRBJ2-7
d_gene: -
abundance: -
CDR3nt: TGTGCCAGTAGTATAGATCGGGACGGCTACGAGCAGTACTTC
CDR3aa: CASSIDRDGYEQYF

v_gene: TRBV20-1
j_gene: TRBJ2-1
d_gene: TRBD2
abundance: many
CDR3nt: TGCAGTGCTAGACCGCCCGGGACTACAAGCAATGAGCAGTTCTTC
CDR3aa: CSARPPGTTSNEQFF

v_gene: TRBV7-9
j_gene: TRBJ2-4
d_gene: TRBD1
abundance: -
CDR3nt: TGTGCCAGCAGCTTAGCGCGACAGGGACCGGCCAAAAACATTCAGTACTTC
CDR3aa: CASSLARQGPAKNIQYF

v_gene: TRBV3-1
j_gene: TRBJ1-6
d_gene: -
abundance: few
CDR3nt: TGTGCCAGCAGCCAGCGGGACACTTATAATTCACCCCTCCACTTT
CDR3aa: CASSQRDTYNSPLHF

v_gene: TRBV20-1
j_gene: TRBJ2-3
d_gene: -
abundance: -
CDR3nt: TGCAGTGCTAGAGATTCTCACCCCACGCAGTATTTT
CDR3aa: CSARDSHPTQYF

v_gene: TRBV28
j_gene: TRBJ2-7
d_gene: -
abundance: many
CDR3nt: TGTGCCAGCAGTTTATTGAGCGGTTACGAGCAGTACTTC
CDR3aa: CASSLLSGYEQYF

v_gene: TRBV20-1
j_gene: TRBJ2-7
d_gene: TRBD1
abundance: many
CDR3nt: TGCAGTGCATCGGACAGGGACGCCTACGAGCAGTACTTC
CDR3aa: CSASDRDAYEQYF

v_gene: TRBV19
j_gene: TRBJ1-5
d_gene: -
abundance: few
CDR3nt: TGTGCCAGTAGTATCACGCCGGGGGGTGGAAATAGCAATCAGCCCCAGCATTTT
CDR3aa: CASSITPGGGNSNQPQHF

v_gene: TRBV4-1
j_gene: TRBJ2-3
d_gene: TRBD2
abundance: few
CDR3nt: TGCGCCAGCAGCCAGGGGATTAGCGGGAGAACAGATACGCAGTATTTT
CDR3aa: CASSQGISGRTDTQYF

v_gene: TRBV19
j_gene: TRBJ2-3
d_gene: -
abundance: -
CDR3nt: TGTGCCAGTAGGGGGTCGTGGTCCGGGAGCACAGATACGCAGTATTTT
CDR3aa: CASRGSWSGSTDTQYF

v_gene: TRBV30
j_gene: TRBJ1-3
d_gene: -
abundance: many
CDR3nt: TGTGCCTGGAAGTGGGGTCCCGGAAACACCATATATTTT
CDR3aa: CAWKWGPGNTIYF

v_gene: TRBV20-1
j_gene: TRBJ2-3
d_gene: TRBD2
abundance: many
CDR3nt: TGCAGTGCTGGTAGCGGGAACACAGATACGCAGTATTTT
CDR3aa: CSAGSGNTDTQYF

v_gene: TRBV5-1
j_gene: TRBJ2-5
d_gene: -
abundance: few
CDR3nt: TGCGCCAGCAGCTTGGCCACGGGAGCCGGAGAGACCCAGTACTTC
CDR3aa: CASSLATGAGETQYF

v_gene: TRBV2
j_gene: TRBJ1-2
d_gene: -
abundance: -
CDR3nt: TGTGCCAGCAGCCAAGATCGGCGGGAATACTACACCTTC
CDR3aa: CASSQDRREYYTF

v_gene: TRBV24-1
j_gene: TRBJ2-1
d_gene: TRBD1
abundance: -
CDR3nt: TGTGCCACTAAAGGGGGCAGTCATGATGAGCAGTTCTTC
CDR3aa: CATKGGSHDEQFF

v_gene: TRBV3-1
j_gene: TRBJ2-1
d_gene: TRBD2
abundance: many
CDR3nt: TGTGCCAGCAGCCAAGATGGGATTAGGCTAGCGGGGGACAATGAGCAGTTCTTC
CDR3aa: CASSQDGIRLAGDNEQFF

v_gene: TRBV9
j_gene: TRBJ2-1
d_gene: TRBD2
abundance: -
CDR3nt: TGTGCCAGCAGCCTCTCTAGCGGGAGACCCCGGGGGAATGAGCAGTTCTTC
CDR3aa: CASSLSSGRPRGNEQFF

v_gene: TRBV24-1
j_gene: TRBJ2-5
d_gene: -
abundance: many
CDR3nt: TGTGCCACCAGTGAGGGGGTGGCTTGGGAGACCCAGTACTTC
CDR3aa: CATSEGVAWETQYF

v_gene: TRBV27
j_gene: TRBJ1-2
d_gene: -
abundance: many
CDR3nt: TGTGCCAGCAGTTCGGACAACTATGGCTACACCTTC
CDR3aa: CASSSDNYGYTF

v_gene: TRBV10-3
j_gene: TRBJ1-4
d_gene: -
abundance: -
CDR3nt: TGTGCCATCAGTGAGCCGTCTAATGAAAAACTGTTTTTT
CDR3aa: CAISEPSNEKLFF

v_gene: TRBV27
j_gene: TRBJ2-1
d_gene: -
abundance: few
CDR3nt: TGTGCCAGCAGCCAAGCCGGGACATTCTACAATGAGCAGTTCTTC
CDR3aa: CASSQAGTFYNEQFF

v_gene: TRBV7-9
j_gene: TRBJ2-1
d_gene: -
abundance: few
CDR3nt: TGTGCCAGCACCCATCGGGGGATTCAGGCCGGGGGTGAGCAGTTCTTC
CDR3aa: CASTHRGIQAGGEQFF

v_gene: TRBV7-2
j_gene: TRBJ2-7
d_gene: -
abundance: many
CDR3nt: TGTGCCAGCAGCTCAATCAGCCCCTCTAGATCCGAGCAGTACTTC
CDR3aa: CASSSISPSRSEQYF

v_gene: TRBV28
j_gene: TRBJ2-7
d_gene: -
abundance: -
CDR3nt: TGTGCCAGCACCACAGGCGAGATATACGAGCAGTACTTC
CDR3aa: CASTTGEIYEQYF

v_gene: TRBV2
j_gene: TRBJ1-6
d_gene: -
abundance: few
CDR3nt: TGTGCCAGCAGTTCCCCGGGAGGGAGCAATTCACCCCTCCACTTT
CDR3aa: CASSSPGGSNSPLHF

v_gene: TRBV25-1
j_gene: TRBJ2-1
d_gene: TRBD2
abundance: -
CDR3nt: TGTGCCAGCAGTGATCCGGGAGGGTATAATGAGCAGTTCTTC
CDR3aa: CASSDPGGYNEQFF

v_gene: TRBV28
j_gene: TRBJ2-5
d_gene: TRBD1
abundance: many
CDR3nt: TGTGCCAGCAGGCGGGACAGGAGCCAAGAGACCCAGTACTTC
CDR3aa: CASRRDRSQETQYF

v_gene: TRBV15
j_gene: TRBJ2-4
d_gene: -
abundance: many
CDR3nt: TGTGCCACCAGCAGGGCGAGGCGGGGAGCCAAAAACATTCAGTACTTC
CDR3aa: CATSRARRGAKNIQYF

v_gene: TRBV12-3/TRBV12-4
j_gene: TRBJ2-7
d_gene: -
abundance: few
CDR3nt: TGTGCCAGCAGTTTAATAGTATACGAGCAGTACTTC
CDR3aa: CASSLIVYEQYF

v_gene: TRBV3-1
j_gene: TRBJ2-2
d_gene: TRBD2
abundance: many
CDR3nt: TGTGCCAGCAGCCCGATCCCGGGACTAGCGGGAGAGGCCGGGGAGCTGTTTTTT
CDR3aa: CASSPIPGLAGEAGELFF

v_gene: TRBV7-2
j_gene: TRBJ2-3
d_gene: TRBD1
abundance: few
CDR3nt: TGTGCCAGCAGCTTAGGACAGGGCCGGTATTTT
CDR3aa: CASSLGQGRYF

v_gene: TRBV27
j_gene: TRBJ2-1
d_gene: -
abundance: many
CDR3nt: TGTGCCAGCACCTCGCGGGGTGAGGGGGAGCAGTTCTTC
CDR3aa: CASTSRGEGEQFF

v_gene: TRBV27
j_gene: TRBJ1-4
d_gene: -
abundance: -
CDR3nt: TGTGCCAGCTCTTCTCGAAAAGGACCGACGAACCGAGCAACTAATGAAAAACCGTTTTTT
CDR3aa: CASSSRKGPTNRATNEKPFF

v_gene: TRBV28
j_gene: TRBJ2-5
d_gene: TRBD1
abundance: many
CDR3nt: TGTGCCAGCAGTTTATCGAGGGGGCGGGAGACCCAGTACTTC
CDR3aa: CASSLSRGRETQYF